The entry that follows covers one TCR beta chain sequence. Its cognate antigen is unknown. These data belong to a study of OX40 agonist ivuxolimab in advanced cancers. Study context: Each patient was given ivuxolimab into a vein every 2 weeks, at 0.01 to 10 mg/kg. It was permissible to have had prior anti-PD-1, anti-PD-L1 or anti-CTLA-4 therapy, and over 35% had some. Findings of the study overall: CD4+ and CD8+ T cells in blood underwent clonal expansion by week 6 at 0.1 to 3.0 mg/kg. Low clonal expansion, among the lowest seen, marked partial responders at 0.1-3.0 mg/kg.

The assay was immunoSEQ multiplex PCR, and TCRdb's table has in-frame clones only and misses some. The sample lists about 76,000 clones, over 75% occurring once. The germline V and J ends were trimmed by 2 bases and 6 bases, with 8 bases remaining between them. The V gene's germline CDR1 is SGHNT and CDR2 YYREEE (reference sequence). The CDR3 length is 12 residues. The clonotype originates from an adult with an advanced solid tumor such as melanoma, head and neck, liver or kidney cancer. The material sequenced was CD4+ or CD8+ T cells sorted from blood, taken in a trial of the OX40 agonist ivuxolimab. V usage is TRBV5-4 and J usage is TRBJ1-1; possible D gene TRBD1, 6 bases. The CDR3 nucleotides are TGTGCCAGCAGCTTACAGGGCGCTGAAGCTTTCTTT. Translated: CASSLQGAEAFF.